Shown below are 16 T cell receptor beta chains from a single sample sequenced in a study of T-cell memory formation after mild COVID-19. TCRdb redid the calling of the 5' RACE reads with MiXCR, one entry per CDR3 protein. The table shows about 190,000 distinct CDR3 sequences, with 10% occurring only once. The specimen was PBMCs or a T cell subset sorted from them (not recorded which). These receptors all come from a man aged 18 to 29 who had mild COVID-19 (a few samples of this study predate the infection). Cell type and time point are not known.

The table lists this clonotype with a few counts. Mismatch with germline at one junction end may stem from a read error. V is TRBV10-1 and J is TRBJ2-3, with 7 bases matching TRBD2. Germline CDR1 is WNHNN and CDR2 is SYGVQD (reference sequence). There are 15 residues in the CDR3. CDR3 loop: CATSSSGVFVDTQYF. The CDR3 region has the DNA TGCGCCACCAGTTCGAGCGGGGTATTCGTAGATACGCAGTATTTT.

This clonotype was seen ten or more times. This chain uses TRBV4-1 with TRBJ1-1, with D tentatively TRBD1 (6 bases). Germline CDR1 and CDR2: MGHRA and YSYEKL. The CDR3 is 15 amino acids. Trimming removed 4 bases at V and 0 bases at J, with 12 bases between. CDR3 protein: CASSRSDRMNTEAFF. The DNA of the CDR3 is TGCGCCAGCAGCCGCTCGGACAGAATGAACACTGAAGCTTTCTTT.

This clonotype was found a few times. The chain employs TRBV6-2 or TRBV6-3 and TRBJ2-1, with D possibly being TRBD1 or TRBD2 (5 bases each). From germline, CDR1 is MNHEY and CDR2 SVGEGT. Trimming cost V 2 bases and J 2 bases, with 10 bases left between them. The length of the CDR3 is 15 residues. The CDR3 DNA reads TGTGCCAGCAGTTACGGGGGTCCGGCCTACAATGAGCAGTTCTTC. Translated, it gives CASSYGGPAYNEQFF.

The rearrangement joins TRBV5-6 to TRBJ2-5; D tentatively reads TRBD1 or TRBD2 (6 bases each). This CDR3 region has 14 residues. Trimming shortened V by 4 bases and J by 4 bases, and 14 bases separated the two germline ends. Germline values: CDR1 SGHDT, CDR2 YYEEEE. In DNA, the CDR3 is TGTGCCAGCAGCCCACAGGGAGGTGGAGAGACCCAGTACTTC. Its translation is CASSPQGGGETQYF.

This clonotype came up a few times. The CDR3 region is CSVGSGDTQYF. The CDR3, as DNA: TGCAGCGTTGGTTCTGGGGATACGCAGTATTTT. This chain joins TRBV29-1 and TRBJ2-3; D is ambiguous. The V gene lost 4 bases and the J gene lost 6 bases, with 8 bases spanning the gap. This CDR3 has 11 amino acids. Germline-derived CDR1 and CDR2 are SQVTM and ANQGSEA.

This clonotype has more than one count but fewer than ten. J is TRBJ2-1 and V is TRBV7-3, with a tentative D call TRBD1 (5 bases). Deletions cut 5 bases from V and 9 bases from J, with 23 bases between. Germline V gene lookup returns CDR1 SGHTA and CDR2 FQGTGA. The CDR3 length is 16 residues. The CDR3 region is CASSPQGSARQAEQFF. The DNA for the CDR3 is TGTGCCAGCAGCCCCCAGGGCAGCGCCCGGCAGGCTGAGCAGTTCTTC.

The V call is TRBV5-1, the J call TRBJ1-3, with no clear D. The V end was cut by 4 bases, the J end by 10 bases, with 12 bases between. Germline CDR1 SGHRS, CDR2 YFSETQ. The CDR3 length is 12 residues. The CDR3, as DNA: TGCGCCAGCAGCGAGAACAAGAGGACCATATATTTT. Protein: CASSENKRTIYF. Complete variable domain (other parts from reference TRBV5-1 and TRBJ1-3): KAGVTQTPRYLIKTRGQQVTLSCSPISGHRSVSWYQQTPGQGLQFLFEYFSETQRNKGNFPGRFSGRQFSNSRSEMNVSTLELGDSALYLCASSENKRTIYFGEGSWLTVV.

This clonotype was seen a few times. This chain connects TRBV7-9 to TRBJ2-1; 10 nucleotides line up with TRBD1. The germline V gene has CDR1 SEHNR and CDR2 FQNEAQ (reference sequence). The CDR3 is made up of 14 amino acids. V dropped 0 bases and J dropped 15; count of bases not matched to a gene: 8. CDR3 region: CASSLASGTGVPFF. Here the CDR3 DNA reads TGTGCCAGCAGCTTAGCTTCCGGGACAGGGGTTCCGTTCTTC.

This chain connects TRBV7-9 to TRBJ2-1; D is tentatively TRBD1 or TRBD2 (6 bases each). Between the trimmed V and J ends, which lost 10 bases and 1 base, there was a span of 20 bases. The germline V gene has CDR1 SEHNR and CDR2 FQNEAQ (reference sequence). The CDR3 spans 16 residues. The CDR3 DNA reads TGTGCCACCTACGGGGGCTTGGTTAAATCCTACAATGAGCAGTTCTTC. Its translation is CATYGGLVKSYNEQFF.

This rearrangement joins TRBV11-1 to TRBJ1-4, with D perhaps TRBD1 (5 bases). The ends were cut back, 5 bases at V and 13 bases at J, with 14 bases in the middle. CDR3 length: 12 amino acids. Germline CDR1 and CDR2: SGHAT and FQDESV (reference sequence). CDR3 loop: CASSGNRDGLFF. The CDR3 nucleotides read TGTGCCAGCAGCGGCAACCGGGACGGACTGTTTTTT.

This clonotype has more than one count but fewer than ten. The chain employs TRBV20-1 and TRBJ1-1; D not resolved. V shed 3 bases and J shed 0 bases, with 5 bases lying between them. The CDR3 has 12 amino acids. Germline CDR1 and CDR2: DFQATT and SNEGSKA (reference sequence). Written as DNA, the CDR3 is TGCAGTGCTAGGCCCTTGAACACTGAAGCTTTCTTT. Protein sequence: CSARPLNTEAFF.

This clonotype was detected many times. The genes are TRBV10-3 and TRBJ2-3; the D gene is possibly TRBD1 (6 bases). Looked up from germline, CDR1 is ENHRY and CDR2 is SYGVKD. There are 14 residues in the CDR3. Trimming removed 3 bases at V and 3 bases at J, with 10 bases between. As DNA, the CDR3 is TGTGCCATCAGTGAACAGGGAAGGACAGATACGCAGTATTTT. It specifies CAISEQGRTDTQYF.

A few counts support this clonotype. The V call is TRBV30, the J call TRBJ1-3; tentative D call: TRBD1 (5 bases). Trimming left V 0 bases short and J 0 bases short, with 12 bases between. The CDR3 length is 16 residues. Per the germline V gene, CDR1 is GTSNPN and CDR2 is SVGIG (reference sequence). The CDR3 DNA reads TGTGCCTGGAGTGTACGTGACAGAAGCTCTGGAAACACCATATATTTT. Protein sequence: CAWSVRDRSSGNTIYF.

The table lists this clonotype with many counts. The chain employs TRBV4-2 and TRBJ2-4, with D tentatively TRBD1 or TRBD2 (6 bases each). V lost 0 bases to trimming and J lost 6 bases, with 18 bases between them. The CDR3 is made up of 17 amino acids. The germline gives CDR1 LGHNA, CDR2 YNFKEQ. As DNA, the CDR3 is TGTGCCAGCAGCCAAGATCCCAGGCCGGGGGCGGGAAACATTCAGTACTTC. Translation: CASSQDPRPGAGNIQYF.

The table lists this clonotype with a count of one. J is TRBJ1-6 and V is TRBV7-3, with D perhaps matching TRBD1 (5 bases). From germline, CDR1 is SGHTA and CDR2 FQGTGA. The CDR3 consists of 12 residues. CDR3 nucleotides: TGTGCATACGGGGGGAAGAATTCACCCCTCCACTTT. Amino acid sequence: CAYGGKNSPLHF.

This sequence joins TRBV6-1 and TRBJ1-6; D uncertain. Germline CDR1 MNHNS, CDR2 SASEGT. The V and J ends lost 1 base and 8 bases respectively, with 12 bases between them. This CDR3 spans 15 amino acids. CDR3: CASSEGAALDSPLHF. CDR3 sequence (DNA): TGTGCCAGCAGTGAAGGGGCAGCATTGGATTCACCCCTCCACTTT.